This T cell receptor (beta chain) was found in a study of tumour-infiltrating T cells in Burkitt lymphoma. Looking at the study overall: Repertoire clonality predicted overall and progression-free survival.

Some clones are missing from TCRdb's copy, which holds only in-frame ones; the method was immunoSEQ multiplex PCR. The sample consists of 5,000 to 7,000 clones, less than 20% of them appearing once. V lost 5 bases and J lost 3, with 2 bases in between. Germline assignment: CDR1 SGHAT and CDR2 FQNNGV. The CDR3 spans 11 residues. This clone turned up a few times. The rearrangement joins TRBV11-2 to TRBJ2-1; unclear D gene. The receptor was isolated from a human donor with diffuse large B-cell lymphoma. Sequencing used tumor tissue. The CDR3 loop is CASSHYNEQFF. The CDR3 region has the DNA TGTGCCAGCAGCCACTACAATGAGCAGTTCTTC. Filled out from reference TRBV11-2 and TRBJ2-1, the complete variable domain reads EAGVAQSPRYKIIEKRQSVAFWCNPISGHATLYWYQQILGQGPKLLIQFQNNGVVDDSQLPKDRFSAERLKGVDSTLKIQPAKLEDSAVYLCASSHYNEQFFGPGTRLTVL.